The next 28 T cell receptor beta chains were all read from a single sample in a study of cytomegalovirus exposure and HLA in healthy donors. Measured with immunoSEQ multiplex PCR; TCRdb has only the in-frame clones, and not every one. The table lists about 70,000 clones, 94% of them singletons, with 1.5% to 1.9% in the top ten. The sequenced sample consisted of PBMCs. All receptors derive from a young man in good health and CMV-seropositive.

This chain connects TRBV11-1 to TRBJ2-7; 8 bases match TRBD1. Germline loops: CDR1 SGHAT, CDR2 FQDESV (reference sequence). The junction had 3 bases not matched to a gene; V was cut back by 1 base and J by 4 bases. CDR3 length: 14 amino acids. The CDR3 DNA reads TGTGCCAGCAGCTTAGGGACAGGGTTGTACGAGCAGTACTTC. Translation: CASSLGTGLYEQYF.

The chain couples TRBV28 to TRBJ2-7; TRBD1 aligns across 7 bases. The J segment lost 5 bases and the V segment lost 9 bases, leaving 22 bases of the junction unmatched. Germline CDR1 and CDR2: MDHEN and SYDVKM. This CDR3 is built from 17 residues. DNA for the CDR3: TGTGCCAGTGATTCAACGAGGGGGAGAGGGGGCCCCCACGAGCAGTACTTC. Amino acids: CASDSTRGRGGPHEQYF.

V gene TRBV28 combines with J gene TRBJ2-1, with D unclear. V was trimmed by 5 bases and J by 8 bases, leaving 13 bases between them. This CDR3 has 13 amino acids. The germline V gene has CDR1 MDHEN and CDR2 SYDVKM. The CDR3 reads CASSPTRWDEQFF. CDR3 DNA sequence: TGTGCCAGCAGTCCGACAAGGTGGGATGAGCAGTTCTTC. Full variable domain (outside the CDR3, taken from reference TRBV28 and TRBJ2-1): DVKVTQSSRYLVKRTGEKVFLECVQDMDHENMFWYRQDPGLGLRLIYFSYDVKMKEKGDIPEGYSVSREKKERFSLILESASTNQTSMYLCASSPTRWDEQFFGPGTRLTVL.

The CDR3 sequence: CASSLSPGNEQYF. In nucleotides, the CDR3 is TGTGCCAGCAGTTTATCGCCCGGGAACGAGCAGTACTTC. V and J are TRBV27 and TRBJ2-7; D perhaps matches TRBD2 (5 bases). The CDR3 is made up of 13 amino acids. Trimming removed 0 bases at V and 5 bases at J, with 8 bases between. CDR1 and CDR2 from the germline V gene are MNHEY and SMNVEV (reference sequence).

This chain joins TRBV6-4 and TRBJ2-1, with D possibly matching TRBD2 (6 bases). V was clipped by 11 bases and J by 9 bases, with 14 bases between them. CDR1 and CDR2 (germline): MRHNA, SNTAGT. The CDR3 sequence is 11 residues long. The CDR3 sequence is CAGLRGGEQFF. In nucleotides, the CDR3 is TGTGCCGGACTACGTGGGGGTGAGCAGTTCTTC.

The chain uses TRBV7-8 and TRBJ2-7, with D maybe TRBD1 (5 bases). Trimming left V 2 bases short and J 3 bases short, with 11 bases between. The CDR3 consists of 14 residues. Germline CDR1 and CDR2: SGHVS and FQNEAQ. The CDR3 loop reads CASSLLQGSYEQYF. The CDR3 bases are TGTGCCAGCAGCTTACTTCAGGGCAGCTACGAGCAGTACTTC.

The V call is TRBV7-3, the J call TRBJ2-3; D remains unclear. CDR1 is SGHTA, CDR2 FQGTGA, per germline. Deletions cut 5 bases from V and 7 bases from J, with 16 bases between. The CDR3 totals 14 residues. The DNA of the CDR3 is TGTGCCAGCAGCACCACGTCCCTAGAAAATACGCAGTATTTT. Translated, it gives CASSTTSLENTQYF.

The chain links TRBV11-2 to TRBJ2-1; 9 nucleotides align to TRBD2. Unmatched junction bases numbered 3, after V lost 5 bases and J lost 1 base. The CDR3 extends over 15 amino acids. The germline V gene has CDR1 SGHAT and CDR2 FQNNGV. CDR3 sequence (DNA): TGTGCCAGCAGCACTCTAGCGGGATCCTACAATGAGCAGTTCTTC. Its translation is CASSTLAGSYNEQFF.

This chain connects TRBV6-5 to TRBJ2-7; perhaps TRBD1 as D (6 bases). Germline V gene sequence: CDR1 MNHEY, CDR2 SVGAGI. This CDR3 contains 13 residues. V lost 4 bases and J lost 2, with 9 bases in between. The CDR3 DNA reads as TGTGCCAGCAGTTTGAGACAGGCCTACGAGCAGTACTTC. Its protein product is CASSLRQAYEQYF.

The rearrangement links TRBV28 to TRBJ2-3, with D hard to call. Trimming removed 6 bases at V and 2 bases at J, with 6 bases between. Germline CDR1 reads MDHEN; CDR2 reads SYDVKM. The CDR3 runs 12 residues. Written as DNA, the CDR3 is TGTGCCAGCAGAACCTACACAGATACGCAGTATTTT. It translates to CASRTYTDTQYF.

The chain recombines TRBV7-2 with TRBJ1-1; tentative D call: TRBD1 (5 bases). Trimming took off 2 bases at V and 5 bases at J, with 9 bases between the two ends. Germline V gives CDR1 SGHTA, CDR2 FQGNSA. The CDR3 length is 13 residues. CDR3 protein: CASSLQGYTEAFF. CDR3 sequence (DNA): TGTGCCAGCAGCTTACAGGGATATACTGAAGCTTTCTTT.

The chain combines TRBV6-1 with TRBJ1-5; D possibly corresponds to TRBD1 (5 bases). With 2 bases removed from V and 3 bases from J, the gap between germline ends came to 8 bases. The CDR3 runs to 14 residues. The germline gives CDR1 MNHNS, CDR2 SASEGT. The DNA of the CDR3 is TGTGCCAGCAGTGAATCGGGGGACAATCAGCCCCAGCATTTT. Its translation is CASSESGDNQPQHF.

The chain couples TRBV7-8 to TRBJ1-1; D may be TRBD1 (5 bases). CDR1 is SGHVS and CDR2 is FQNEAQ in the germline V gene. Trimming took 4 bases from V and 4 from J, leaving 10 bases between them. There are 13 residues in the CDR3. In DNA form, the CDR3 reads TGTGCCAGCAGCTCCCAGGGAATCACTGAAGCTTTCTTT. Protein sequence: CASSSQGITEAFF.

This clone was seen just once. J is TRBJ2-7 and V is TRBV11-2, with 9 bases aligning to TRBD1. The CDR3 loop spans 15 amino acids. CDR1 is SGHAT, CDR2 FQNNGV, per germline. V was clipped by 1 base and J by 4 bases; unmatched bases: 5. In DNA, the CDR3 is TGTGCCAGCAGCTTAGGGACAGGGGTAGGATACGAGCAGTACTTC. Its translation: CASSLGTGVGYEQYF. The full variable domain, its missing parts supplied by reference TRBV11-2 and TRBJ2-7, is EAGVAQSPRYKIIEKRQSVAFWCNPISGHATLYWYQQILGQGPKLLIQFQNNGVVDDSQLPKDRFSAERLKGVDSTLKIQPAKLEDSAVYLCASSLGTGVGYEQYFGPGTRLTVT.

The chain is built from TRBV5-1 and TRBJ2-3, with D perhaps matching TRBD2 (5 bases). The germline CDR1 and CDR2 sequences are SGHRS and YFSETQ. This CDR3 region has 17 residues. The germline V and J ends were trimmed by 4 bases and 2 bases, with 20 bases remaining between them. DNA for the CDR3: TGCGCCAGCAGCGCGTACGGTGGAACGGGGAACACAGATACGCAGTATTTT. Amino acid sequence: CASSAYGGTGNTDTQYF.

This chain uses TRBV6-1 with TRBJ2-3; 7 bases are shared with TRBD2. The V segment lost 4 bases and the J segment 5 bases; nucleotides outside the gene matches: 3. CDR1 is MNHNS, CDR2 SASEGT, per germline. The CDR3 has 13 amino acids. The CDR3 protein is CASSVGGGDTQYF. CDR3 coding DNA: TGTGCCAGCAGTGTTGGGGGGGGAGATACGCAGTATTTT.

The chain links TRBV28 to TRBJ1-4; no reliable D call. Germline-derived CDR1 and CDR2 are MDHEN and SYDVKM. The CDR3 runs 16 residues. Between the trimmed V and J ends, which lost 8 bases and 0 bases, there was a span of 16 bases. The CDR3 nucleotides read TGTGCCAGCCAATGGGTAGGAGTTGCAACTAATGAAAAACTGTTTTTT. Amino acid sequence: CASQWVGVATNEKLFF.

This sequence joins TRBV5-1 and TRBJ2-7; 9 bases map to TRBD2. Germline loops: CDR1 SGHRS, CDR2 YFSETQ. The CDR3 spans 14 residues. V shed 0 bases, J shed 4 bases, and the junction held 2 bases outside the gene matches. The CDR3 here is CASSLGGLAYEQYF. CDR3 nucleotides: TGCGCCAGCAGCTTGGGGGGACTAGCATACGAGCAGTACTTC.

The chain links TRBV6-1 to TRBJ2-1; unclear D gene. The CDR3 covers 16 residues. Trimming left V 2 bases short and J 0 bases short, with 11 bases between. Per the germline V gene, CDR1 is MNHNS and CDR2 is SASEGT. The CDR3 here is CASSELASSSYNEQFF. The CDR3 DNA follows: TGTGCCAGCAGTGAACTCGCAAGTAGCTCCTACAATGAGCAGTTCTTC.

The chain carries TRBV5-6 and TRBJ2-7, with a tentative D call TRBD1 (6 bases). Germline V gene data show CDR1 as SGHDT and CDR2 as YYEEEE. Trimming took off 4 bases at V and 0 bases at J, with 17 bases between the two ends. CDR3 length: 16 residues. As DNA, the CDR3 is TGTGCCAGCAGCCTATCCTCCGGGACATTCTCCTACGAGCAGTACTTC. This encodes CASSLSSGTFSYEQYF.

The chain recombines TRBV27 with TRBJ2-7, with 11 bases identical to TRBD2. V lost 2 bases to trimming and J lost 3 bases; unmatched junction nucleotides: 0. This CDR3 has 14 residues. CDR1 is MNHEY, CDR2 SMNVEV, per germline (reference sequence). The CDR3 reads CASSLLAGGYEQYF. CDR3 in DNA: TGTGCCAGCAGTTTACTAGCGGGAGGCTACGAGCAGTACTTC.

The V and J genes are TRBV7-9 and TRBJ2-7; D perhaps matches TRBD1 (5 bases). Trimming took 5 bases from V and 9 from J, leaving 14 bases between them. This CDR3 spans 12 amino acids. CDR1 is SEHNR and CDR2 is FQNEAQ in the germline V gene (reference sequence). Written as DNA, the CDR3 is TGTGCCAGCAGCGGATCGCAGGGTTTGCAGTACTTC. Translation: CASSGSQGLQYF.

In its sample, this clone was seen once. The chain joins TRBV7-2 to TRBJ2-2; 11 positions agree with TRBD2. Per the germline V gene, CDR1 is SGHTA and CDR2 is FQGNSA. The length of the CDR3 is 16 residues. Germline trimming cut 3 bases from V and 3 bases from J; bases unmatched to any gene: 3. CDR3 protein: CASSFNSGRDTGELFF. As DNA, the CDR3 is TGTGCCAGCAGCTTTAATAGCGGGAGGGACACCGGGGAGCTGTTTTTT.

The rearrangement links TRBV29-1 to TRBJ2-1; possibly TRBD2 for D (5 bases). This CDR3 spans 14 amino acids. Germline V gene data show CDR1 as SQVTM and CDR2 as ANQGSEA. V was pared by 4 bases and J by 5 bases, with 15 bases between. CDR3: CSVGRIMADNEQFF. DNA for the CDR3: TGCAGCGTTGGGAGGATAATGGCGGACAATGAGCAGTTCTTC.

This clone was seen a single time. V is TRBV23-1 and J is TRBJ2-7, with 12 bases identical to TRBD1. TRBV23-1 is noted as an ORF with a role that remains uncertain. The V segment lost 0 bases and the J segment 0 bases; nucleotides outside the gene matches: 3. The CDR3 consists of 17 residues. In nucleotides, the CDR3 is TGCGCCAGCAGTCAATCCGGGACAGGGGGCGACTCCTACGAGCAGTACTTC. This gives the protein CASSQSGTGGDSYEQYF.

V usage is TRBV10-1 and J usage is TRBJ2-7, with 14 bases matching TRBD2. Germline loops: CDR1 WNHNN, CDR2 SYGVQD (reference sequence). The V segment lost 4 bases and the J segment 5 bases; nucleotides outside the gene matches: 4. The CDR3 has 15 residues. CDR3: CASSVGGLAGDEQYF. CDR3 coding DNA: TGCGCCAGCAGTGTAGGGGGACTAGCGGGAGACGAGCAGTACTTC.

V gene TRBV11-2 combines with J gene TRBJ2-5; D is perhaps TRBD1 (5 bases). The CDR3 has 13 residues. Germline V CDR1 and CDR2: SGHAT, FQNNGV. Trimming cost V 3 bases and J 9 bases, with 14 bases left between them. The CDR3 DNA follows: TGTGCCAGCAGCTTGAATCACCCCAGGGCCCAGTACTTC. Amino acid sequence: CASSLNHPRAQYF.

In this sample, this clone turned up once. The chain combines TRBV5-1 with TRBJ2-7, with 7 bases identical to TRBD1. Germline V CDR1 and CDR2: SGHRS, YFSETQ. CDR3 length: 14 residues. The junction had 4 bases not matched to a gene; V was cut back by 0 bases and J by 4 bases. CDR3 nucleotides: TGCGCCAGCAGCTTGGGGGGACAGATTTACGAGCAGTACTTC. Translated: CASSLGGQIYEQYF.